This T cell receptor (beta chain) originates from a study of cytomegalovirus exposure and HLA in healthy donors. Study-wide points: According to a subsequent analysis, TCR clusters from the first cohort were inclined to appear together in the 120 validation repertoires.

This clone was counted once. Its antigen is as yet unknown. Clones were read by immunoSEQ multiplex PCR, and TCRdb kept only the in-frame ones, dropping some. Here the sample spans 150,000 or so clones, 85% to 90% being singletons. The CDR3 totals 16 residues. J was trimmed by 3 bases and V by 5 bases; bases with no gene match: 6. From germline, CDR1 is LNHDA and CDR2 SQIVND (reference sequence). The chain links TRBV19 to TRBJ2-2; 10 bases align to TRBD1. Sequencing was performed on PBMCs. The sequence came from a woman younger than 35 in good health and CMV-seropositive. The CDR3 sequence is CASSPPGQGYTGELFF. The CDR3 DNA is TGTGCCAGTAGTCCGCCGGGACAGGGGTACACCGGGGAGCTGTTTTTT.